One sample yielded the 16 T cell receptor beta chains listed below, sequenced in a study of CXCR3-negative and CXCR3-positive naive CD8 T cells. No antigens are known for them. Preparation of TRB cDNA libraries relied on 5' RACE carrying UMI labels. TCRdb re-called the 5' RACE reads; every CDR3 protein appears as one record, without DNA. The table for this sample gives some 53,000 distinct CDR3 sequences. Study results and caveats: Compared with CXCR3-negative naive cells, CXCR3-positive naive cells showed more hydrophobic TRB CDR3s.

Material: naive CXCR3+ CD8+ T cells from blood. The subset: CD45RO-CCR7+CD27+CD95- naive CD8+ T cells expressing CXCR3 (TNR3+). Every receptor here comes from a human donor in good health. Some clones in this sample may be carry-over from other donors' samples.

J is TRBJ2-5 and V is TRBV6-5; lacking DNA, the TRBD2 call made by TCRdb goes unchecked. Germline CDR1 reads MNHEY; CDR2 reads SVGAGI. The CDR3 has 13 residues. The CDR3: CASSSGLQETQYF.

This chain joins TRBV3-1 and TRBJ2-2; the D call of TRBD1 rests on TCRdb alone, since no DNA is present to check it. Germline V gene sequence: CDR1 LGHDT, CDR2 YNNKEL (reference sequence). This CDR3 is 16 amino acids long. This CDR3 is CASSQAGGDLSGELFF. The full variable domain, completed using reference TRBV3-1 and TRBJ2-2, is DTAVSQTPKYLVTQMGNDKSIKCEQNLGHDTMYWYKQDSKKFLKIMFSYNNKELIINETVPNRFSPKSPDKAHLNLHINSLELGDSAVYFCASSQAGGDLSGELFFGEGSRLTVL.

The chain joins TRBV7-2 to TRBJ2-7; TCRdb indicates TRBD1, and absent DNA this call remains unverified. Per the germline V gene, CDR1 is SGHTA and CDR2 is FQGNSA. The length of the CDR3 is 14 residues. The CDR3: CASSLVQGAGEQYF.

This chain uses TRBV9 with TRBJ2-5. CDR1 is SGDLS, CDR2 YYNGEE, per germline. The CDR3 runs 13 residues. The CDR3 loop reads CASSVKSDETQYF. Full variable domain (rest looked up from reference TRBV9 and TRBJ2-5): DSGVTQTPKHLITATGQRVTLRCSPRSGDLSVYWYQQSLDQGLQFLIQYYNGEERAKGNILERFSAQQFPDLHSELNLSSLELGDSALYFCASSVKSDETQYFGPGTRLLVL.

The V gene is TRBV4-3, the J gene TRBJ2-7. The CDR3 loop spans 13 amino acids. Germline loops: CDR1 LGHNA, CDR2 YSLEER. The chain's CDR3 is CASSQDYSYEQYF.

The CDR3 sequence: CASSLGAGKGYEQYF. The chain employs TRBV12-3 or TRBV12-4 and TRBJ2-7; checking the TCRdb D call of TRBD1 is not possible without DNA. The CDR3 sequence is 15 residues long.

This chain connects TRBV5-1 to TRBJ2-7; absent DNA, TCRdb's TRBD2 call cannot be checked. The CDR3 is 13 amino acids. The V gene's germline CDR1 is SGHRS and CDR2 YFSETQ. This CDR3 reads CASRSGDSYEQYF.

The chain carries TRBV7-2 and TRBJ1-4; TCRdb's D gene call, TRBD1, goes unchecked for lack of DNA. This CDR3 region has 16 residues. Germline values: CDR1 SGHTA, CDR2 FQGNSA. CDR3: CASSFPSDSSNEKLFF. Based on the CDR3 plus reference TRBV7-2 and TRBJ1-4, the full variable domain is GAGVSQSPSNKVTEKGKDVELRCDPISGHTALYWYRQSLGQGLEFLIYFQGNSAPDKSGLPSDRFSAERTGGSVSTLTIQRTQQEDSAVYLCASSFPSDSSNEKLFFGSGTQLSVL.

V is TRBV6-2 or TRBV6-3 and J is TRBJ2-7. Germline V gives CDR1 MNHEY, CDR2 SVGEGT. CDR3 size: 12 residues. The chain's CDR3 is CASSYPNHEQYF.

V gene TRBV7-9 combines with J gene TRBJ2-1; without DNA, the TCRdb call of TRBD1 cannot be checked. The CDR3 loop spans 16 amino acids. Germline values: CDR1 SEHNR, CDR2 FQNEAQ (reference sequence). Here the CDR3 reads CASSLLLGGLNNEQFF.

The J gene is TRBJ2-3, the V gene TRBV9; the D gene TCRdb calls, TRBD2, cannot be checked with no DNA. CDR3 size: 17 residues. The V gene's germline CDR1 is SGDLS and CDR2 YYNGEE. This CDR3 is CASSGGTSGFNADTQYF.

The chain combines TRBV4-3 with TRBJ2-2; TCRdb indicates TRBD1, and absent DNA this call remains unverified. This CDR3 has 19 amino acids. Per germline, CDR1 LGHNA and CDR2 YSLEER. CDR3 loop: CASSLISQGISVLSGELFF.

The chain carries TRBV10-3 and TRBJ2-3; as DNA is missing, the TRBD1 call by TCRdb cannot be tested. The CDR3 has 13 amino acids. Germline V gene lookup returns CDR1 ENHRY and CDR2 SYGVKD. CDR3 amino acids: CAISEQGTDTQYF.

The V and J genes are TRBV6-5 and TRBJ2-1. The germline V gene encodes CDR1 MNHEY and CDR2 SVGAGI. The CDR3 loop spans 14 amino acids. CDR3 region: CASRVKVGVYEQFF.

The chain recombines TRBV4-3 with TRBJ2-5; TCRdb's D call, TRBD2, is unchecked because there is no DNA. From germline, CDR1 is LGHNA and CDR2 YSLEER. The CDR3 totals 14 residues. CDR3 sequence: CASSPRVSGGAVDF.

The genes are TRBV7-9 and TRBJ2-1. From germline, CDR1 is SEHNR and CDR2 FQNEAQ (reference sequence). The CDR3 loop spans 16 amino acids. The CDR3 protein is CASSPFDPSSYNEQFF.